A single sample gave rise to the 3 T cell receptor beta chains below, sequenced in a study of siplizumab effects on memory and regulatory T cells. Profiled with immunoSEQ multiplex PCR; TCRdb holds only in-frame clones, not every one. The table includes fewer than 80,000 clones, 93% detected once. Sequences were obtained from CD8+ T cells sorted from blood. These receptor sequences come from a human donor in good health.

The chain couples TRBV7-7 to TRBJ2-5; 9 bases agree with TRBD2. The trim removed 3 bases at V and 1 base at J, leaving 6 bases unmatched. Germline V gene sequence: CDR1 SSHAT, CDR2 FNYEAQ (reference sequence). The CDR3 is 16 residues long. The CDR3 DNA reads as TGTGCCAGCAGCTTTGAAGCGGGGGGACTCCAAGAGACCCAGTACTTC. Translated, it gives CASSFEAGGLQETQYF.

This chain links TRBV7-2 with TRBJ2-6; tentative D call: TRBD2 (6 bases). V lost 5 bases and J lost 0, with 17 bases in between. The CDR3 is 18 residues long. CDR1 and CDR2 (germline): SGHTA, FQGNSA. The CDR3, as DNA: TGTGCCAGCAGCCCAGAGGTGGCGGGGAACTCTGGGGCCAACGTCCTGACTTTC. Translating gives CASSPEVAGNSGANVLTF.

CDR3 sequence (DNA): TGTGCCAGCAGCCTCGGGGGCGGGGGCCGCACAGATACGCAGTATTTT. This codes for CASSLGGGGRTDTQYF. The rearrangement joins TRBV9 to TRBJ2-3, with D possibly matching TRBD2 (7 bases). V shed 4 bases and J shed 1 base, with 16 bases lying between them. The CDR3 is 16 amino acids. Germline V gene lookup returns CDR1 SGDLS and CDR2 YYNGEE.